These 17 T cell receptor beta chains came from one sample sequenced in a study of cytomegalovirus exposure and HLA in healthy donors. PCR involved 60 Vbeta and 13 Jbeta primers. Assay used: immunoSEQ multiplex PCR; TCRdb lists only in-frame clones, some missing. Of around 270,000 clones listed, under 90% are singletons. Sequenced sample: PBMCs. The receptors here all came from a girl aged 2 to 10 in good health and CMV-seronegative.

In regard to this clone: This specimen includes other DNA sequences encoding the same CDR3. The V gene is TRBV27, the J gene TRBJ2-2; a possible D gene is TRBD2 (5 bases). The CDR3 runs 15 residues. Germline V CDR1 and CDR2: MNHEY, SMNVEV (reference sequence). V lost 2 bases to trimming and J lost 0 bases, with 7 bases between them. The chain's CDR3 is CASSLKRSNTGELFF. In DNA, the CDR3 is TGTGCCAGCAGTTTAAAGCGGTCGAACACCGGGGAGCTGTTTTTT.

The V call is TRBV10-3, the J call TRBJ1-2; no definite D call. Germline V gene data show CDR1 as ENHRY and CDR2 as SYGVKD. The V end was cut by 4 bases, the J end by 3 bases, with 18 bases between. The CDR3 covers 16 residues. In nucleotides, the CDR3 is TGTGCCATCAGTGTGCGGACTGAGGGCCGGCACTATGGCTACACCTTC. As protein: CAISVRTEGRHYGYTF.

This chain connects TRBV7-9 to TRBJ1-3; 8 bases match TRBD1. The germline CDR1 and CDR2 sequences are SEHNR and FQNEAQ (reference sequence). This CDR3 has 14 amino acids. With 6 bases clipped from V and 4 bases from J, the junction kept 5 bases outside the gene matches. The CDR3 loop is CASSLTGVGNTIYF. The CDR3 coding sequence is TGTGCCAGCAGTTTGACAGGGGTCGGAAACACCATATATTTT.

The CDR3 DNA reads as TGCGCCAGCAGCTTGGGACAGGGGGTAAATGAAAAACTGTTTTTT. This gives the protein CASSLGQGVNEKLFF. The chain is built from TRBV5-1 and TRBJ1-4, with 9 positions matching TRBD1. Germline trimming cut 0 bases from V and 5 bases from J; bases unmatched to any gene: 2. Germline CDR1 is SGHRS and CDR2 is YFSETQ. CDR3 length: 15 amino acids. Full variable domain (missing parts from reference TRBV5-1 and TRBJ1-4): KAGVTQTPRYLIKTRGQQVTLSCSPISGHRSVSWYQQTPGQGLQFLFEYFSETQRNKGNFPGRFSGRQFSNSRSEMNVSTLELGDSALYLCASSLGQGVNEKLFFGSGTQLSVL.

This clone was detected a few times. This chain uses TRBV9 with TRBJ2-5; TRBD1 might be the D (5 bases). The V gene's germline CDR1 is SGDLS and CDR2 YYNGEE. CDR3 size: 14 residues. V lost 4 bases, J lost 1 base, and 11 bases lay in between. The CDR3 region is CASSLGQLQETQYF. The CDR3 region has the DNA TGTGCCAGCAGCCTAGGACAACTCCAAGAGACCCAGTACTTC.

V gene TRBV7-7 combines with J gene TRBJ2-1; no firm D call. V shed 4 bases and J shed 5 bases, with 9 bases lying between them. The V gene's germline CDR1 is SSHAT and CDR2 FNYEAQ (reference sequence). The CDR3 has 13 residues. In nucleotides, the CDR3 is TGTGCCAGCAGCTATAACGAGGACAATGAGCAGTTCTTC. This translates into CASSYNEDNEQFF. The entire variable domain, with the rest obtained from reference TRBV7-7 and TRBJ2-1, is as follows: GAGVSQSPRYKVTKRGQDVTLRCDPISSHATLYWYQQALGQGPEFLTYFNYEAQPDKSGLPSDRFSAERPEGSISTLTIQRTEQRDSAMYRCASSYNEDNEQFFGPGTRLTVL.

The CDR3 spells CASSAQGIPQGELFF. CDR3 nucleotides: TGTGCCAGCAGTGCGCAGGGAATTCCGCAAGGGGAGCTGTTTTTT. J is TRBJ2-2 and V is TRBV2, with D perhaps TRBD1 (5 bases). Germline CDR1 and CDR2: SNHLY and FYNNEI. The CDR3 loop spans 15 amino acids. The ends were cut back, 4 bases at V and 8 bases at J, with 17 bases in the middle.

The J gene is TRBJ1-2, the V gene TRBV2, with 8 nucleotides matching TRBD1. From germline, CDR1 is SNHLY and CDR2 FYNNEI. The CDR3 consists of 14 residues. Unmatched junction bases numbered 9, after V lost 10 bases and J lost 2 bases. CDR3 protein: CAIHLRQGNYGYTF. Written as DNA, the CDR3 is TGTGCCATACACCTACGACAGGGGAACTATGGCTACACCTTC.

There are a few counts of this clone. The gene calls are TRBV7-9 and TRBJ1-1, with 7 bases lining up with TRBD1. From germline, CDR1 is SEHNR and CDR2 FQNEAQ (reference sequence). J lost 6 bases, V lost 4 bases, and 2 bases had no gene match. The CDR3 spans 12 residues. CDR3 nucleotides: TGTGCCAGCAGCTACGGACAGGCTGAAGCTTTCTTT. This codes for CASSYGQAEAFF.

The rearrangement joins TRBV7-7 to TRBJ1-1; D not resolved. The CDR3 covers 13 residues. Trimming stripped 2 bases from V and 2 bases from J, with 6 bases between. CDR1 is SSHAT and CDR2 is FNYEAQ in the germline V gene (reference sequence). The CDR3 coding sequence is TGTGCCAGCAGCTTATCAAGCAACACTGAAGCTTTCTTT. It specifies CASSLSSNTEAFF.

The genes are TRBV7-9 and TRBJ2-5, with 14 nucleotides matching TRBD2. There are 18 residues in the CDR3. V trimming: 7 bases; J trimming: 5 bases; junction bases outside the gene matches: 15. Germline V gene lookup returns CDR1 SEHNR and CDR2 FQNEAQ (reference sequence). This CDR3 is CASNKGTSGSIFGETQYF. The DNA for the CDR3 is TGTGCCAGCAACAAAGGGACTAGCGGGAGTATCTTCGGGGAGACCCAGTACTTC. Together with reference TRBV7-9 and TRBJ2-5, the CDR3 gives the full variable domain: DTGVSQNPRHKITKRGQNVTFRCDPISEHNRLYWYRQTLGQGPEFLTYFQNEAQLEKSRLLSDRFSAERPKGSFSTLEIQRTEQGDSAMYLCASNKGTSGSIFGETQYFGPGTRLLVL.

V is TRBV19 and J is TRBJ1-6; TRBD1 agrees at 7 bases. With V trimmed by 8 bases and J by 5 bases, 9 bases remained unmatched. The germline CDR1 and CDR2 sequences are LNHDA and SQIVND (reference sequence). The CDR3 consists of 15 residues. CDR3 loop: CASSPPGQHNSPLHF. CDR3 nucleotides: TGTGCCAGTTCCCCTCCGGGACAGCATAATTCACCCCTCCACTTT.

This rearrangement joins TRBV28 to TRBJ2-3, with a possible D match to TRBD1 (6 bases). From germline, CDR1 is MDHEN and CDR2 SYDVKM. V lost 3 bases and J lost 4, with 14 bases in between. This CDR3 comprises 15 residues. Here the CDR3 DNA reads TGTGCCAGCAGTTTCCTCTTACAGGGATCAGATACGCAGTATTTT. Its translation: CASSFLLQGSDTQYF.

The gene calls are TRBV19 and TRBJ2-2; the match to TRBD1 covers 8 bases. The length of the CDR3 is 17 residues. Germline V gene data show CDR1 as LNHDA and CDR2 as SQIVND (reference sequence). The V segment lost 4 bases and the J segment 1 base; nucleotides outside the gene matches: 8. The CDR3 protein is CASSNVLGTGNTGELFF. CDR3 coding DNA: TGTGCCAGTAGTAACGTCCTAGGGACAGGGAACACCGGGGAGCTGTTTTTT.

The chain recombines TRBV27 with TRBJ2-7; 8 positions agree with TRBD1. The V gene end was trimmed by 2 bases and the J gene end by 5 bases; junction bases not matched to a gene: 2. The CDR3 has 13 residues. The germline CDR1 and CDR2 sequences are MNHEY and SMNVEV (reference sequence). This CDR3 is CASSLDRGHEQYF. The DNA for the CDR3 is TGTGCCAGCAGTTTAGACAGGGGCCACGAGCAGTACTTC.

The rearrangement uses TRBV28 and TRBJ2-7; D possibly corresponds to TRBD2 (5 bases). The CDR3 runs 12 residues. Per the germline V gene, CDR1 is MDHEN and CDR2 is SYDVKM. The V and J ends lost 5 bases and 6 bases respectively, with 11 bases between them. CDR3 sequence: CASSTLALEQYF. DNA of the CDR3: TGTGCCAGCAGTACTCTAGCACTCGAGCAGTACTTC.

On this clone: An end of the junction does not agree with germline; a read error may underlie this. The chain employs TRBV5-8 and TRBJ2-5; a possible D gene is TRBD2 (6 bases). Germline V gene sequence: CDR1 SGHTS, CDR2 YDEGEE. The CDR3 runs to 13 residues. CDR3 residues: CTSTSSELVTQYF. The CDR3 DNA reads as TGCACCTCAACGTCTAGCGAGTTGGTGACCCAGTACTTC. Looking up the rest from reference TRBV5-8 and TRBJ2-5 gives the full variable domain: EAGVTQSPTHLIKTRGQQATLRCSPISGHTSVYWYQQALGLGLQFLLWYDEGEERNRGNFPPRFSGRQFPNYSSELNVNALELEDSALYLCTSTSSELVTQYFGPGTRLLVL.